Each of the 2 T cell receptor beta chains below was sequenced from the same sample in a study of CD8 T cells in ankylosing spondylitis. One entry per CDR3 protein results from TCRdb running MiXCR on the 5' RACE reads. The table has hundreds of thousands of distinct CDR3 sequences, approximately 8.4% seen once; the top ten hold 4.5% to 5%. The specimen was blood, either unsorted or a sorted T cell fraction (not recorded which). Receptors originate from a female donor with ankylosing spondylitis or in good health (not recorded which).

This clonotype was seen at least ten times. The chain is built from TRBV12-3 or TRBV12-4 and TRBJ1-2; 9 bases agree with TRBD1. The length of the CDR3 is 13 residues. V shed 5 bases, J shed 7 bases, and the junction held 5 bases outside the gene matches. In DNA, the CDR3 is TGTGCCAGCAGTCCCCTGGGACAGGGTGGCTACACCTTC. Protein sequence: CASSPLGQGGYTF.

There are many counts of this clonotype. The J gene is TRBJ2-1, the V gene TRBV6-2 or TRBV6-3, with 10 bases lining up with TRBD2. The CDR3 covers 15 residues. The J segment lost 8 bases and the V segment lost 4 bases, leaving 8 bases of the junction unmatched. Germline V gene data show CDR1 as MNHEY and CDR2 as SVGEGT. In DNA, the CDR3 is TGTGCCAGCAGTTCCTCTAGCGGGAGAGCCCATGAGCAGTTCTTC. Its translation: CASSSSSGRAHEQFF.